These T cell receptor beta chains were read from a single sample in a study of graft-versus-host responses after intestinal transplantation. Sequencing used immunoSEQ multiplex PCR; TCRdb keeps in-frame clones, though not all of them. The profile shows approximately 20,000 clones, around 78% of them singletons. Material: ileum tissue, obtained 12 days after intestinal transplant. These receptor sequences come from a human patient who received an intestinal transplant, so some T cells may come from the graft donor. Each CDR3 is given with its conserved first and last residue. Fields, in order: CDR3 protein, CDR3 DNA, J gene, D gene, V gene, clone size. The D gene is left open where the match is weak. For some rows the clone size is stated as once, few or many, or as a class when expanded; others skip it.

CDR3: CASRGGTDTQYF
DNA: TGTGCCAGCAGAGGGGGCACAGATACGCAGTATTTT
J: TRBJ2-3
D: .
V: TRBV7-2
size: few

CDR3: CAWSKGGDSGANVLTF
DNA: TGTGCCTGGAGTAAAGGGGGGGACTCTGGGGCCAACGTCCTGACTTTC
J: TRBJ2-6
D: .
V: TRBV30
size: .

CDR3: CASSSGTTAGEQYF
DNA: TGTGCCAGCAGCTCCGGGACTACGGCGGGCGAGCAGTACTTC
J: TRBJ2-7
D: TRBD2
V: TRBV27
size: .

CDR3: CASSTQTSGGPSYPYNEQFF
DNA: TGTGCCAGCAGCACTCAGACTAGCGGGGGGCCATCCTATCCCTACAATGAGCAGTTCTTC
J: TRBJ2-1
D: TRBD2
V: TRBV9
size: .

CDR3: CASSLLASGYEQYF
DNA: TGTGCCAGCAGTTTATTGGCGAGCGGCTACGAGCAGTACTTC
J: TRBJ2-7
D: .
V: TRBV28
size: few

CDR3: CASSEGARDTGELFF
DNA: TGTGCCAGCAGTGAGGGGGCGAGGGACACCGGGGAGCTGTTTTTT
J: TRBJ2-2
D: .
V: TRBV25-1
size: .

CDR3: CASSISRGSNEQYF
DNA: TGTGCCAGTAGTATCAGCAGGGGAAGCAACGAGCAGTACTTC
J: TRBJ2-7
D: .
V: TRBV19
size: .

CDR3: CASNPLGAAAEAFF
DNA: TGTGCCAGCAACCCTTTGGGGGCGGCGGCTGAAGCTTTCTTT
J: TRBJ1-1
D: .
V: TRBV7-9
size: once

CDR3: CASIGGGIGELFF
DNA: TGTGCCAGCATCGGCGGGGGAATCGGGGAGCTGTTTTTT
J: TRBJ2-2
D: TRBD2
V: TRBV6-5
size: few

CDR3: CSVPFDSNYGYTF
DNA: TGCAGCGTTCCCTTTGACAGTAACTATGGCTACACCTTC
J: TRBJ1-2
D: .
V: TRBV29-1
size: few

CDR3: CASSLWGRGKLFF
DNA: TGTGCCAGCAGTTTATGGGGGCGCGGAAAACTGTTTTTT
J: TRBJ1-4
D: .
V: TRBV27
size: .

CDR3: CASSPQDRKNEQFF
DNA: TGTGCCAGCAGCCCACAGGACAGGAAAAATGAGCAGTTCTTC
J: TRBJ2-1
D: TRBD1
V: TRBV5-6
size: .

CDR3: CASSPSGGSTQYF
DNA: TGTGCCAGCAGCCCGAGCGGGGGAAGTACGCAGTATTTT
J: TRBJ2-3
D: TRBD2
V: TRBV7-3
size: .

CDR3: CATSGEHMGYGYTF
DNA: TGTGCCACCTCCGGGGAGCACATGGGCTATGGCTACACCTTC
J: TRBJ1-2
D: .
V: TRBV7-9
size: .

CDR3: CASSLRESQPQHF
DNA: TGTGCCAGCAGCTTAAGGGAGAGTCAGCCCCAGCATTTT
J: TRBJ1-5
D: .
V: TRBV5-6
size: .

CDR3: CASSNKGAWDTEAFF
DNA: TGTGCCAGCTCGAACAAGGGGGCGTGGGACACTGAAGCTTTCTTT
J: TRBJ1-1
D: TRBD1
V: TRBV18
size: once

CDR3: CASSIPGQGSYGYTF
DNA: TGTGCCAGTAGTATACCCGGACAGGGAAGCTATGGCTACACCTTC
J: TRBJ1-2
D: TRBD1
V: TRBV19
size: .

CDR3: CASSPQGAGYEQYF
DNA: TGTGCCAGCAGCCCACAGGGGGCGGGATACGAGCAGTACTTC
J: TRBJ2-7
D: TRBD1
V: TRBV7-9
size: .

CDR3: CASSQGTSGGADTQYF
DNA: TGCGCCAGCAGCCAGGGGACTAGCGGGGGGGCAGATACGCAGTATTTT
J: TRBJ2-3
D: TRBD2
V: TRBV7-3
size: few

CDR3: CASSSPQGAYEQYF
DNA: TGTGCCAGCAGCTCCCCGCAGGGGGCCTACGAGCAGTACTTC
J: TRBJ2-7
D: TRBD1
V: TRBV7-9
size: .

CDR3: CASSASEQYF
DNA: TGCGCCAGCAGTGCTAGCGAGCAGTACTTC
J: TRBJ2-7
D: .
V: TRBV10-1
size: .

CDR3: CASNLPGQDNINTGELFF
DNA: TGTGCCAGCAACCTCCCGGGACAGGATAATATTAATACCGGGGAGCTGTTTTTT
J: TRBJ2-2
D: TRBD1
V: TRBV9
size: .

CDR3: CASSVAGYGEKLFF
DNA: TGTGCCAGCAGCGTAGCCGGGTATGGCGAAAAACTGTTTTTT
J: TRBJ1-4
D: .
V: TRBV9
size: .

CDR3: CASSVGQSTYEQYF
DNA: TGTGCCAGCAGCGTAGGACAGTCGACCTACGAGCAGTACTTC
J: TRBJ2-7
D: .
V: TRBV9
size: few

CDR3: CASNGGLRGYTF
DNA: TGTGCCAGCAACGGCGGTCTGAGGGGCTACACCTTC
J: TRBJ1-2
D: .
V: TRBV2
size: .

CDR3: CASTGTGGQTQYF
DNA: TGTGCCAGCACCGGGACAGGGGGCCAGACCCAGTACTTC
J: TRBJ2-5
D: TRBD1
V: TRBV2
size: .

CDR3: CASSLAGTSGGFQYF
DNA: TGTGCCAGCAGCTTGGCCGGGACTAGCGGGGGTTTTCAGTACTTC
J: TRBJ2-7
D: TRBD2
V: TRBV5-8
size: .

CDR3: CASSFTRDRGADTQYF
DNA: TGTGCCAGCAGCTTTACCCGGGACAGGGGAGCAGATACGCAGTATTTT
J: TRBJ2-3
D: TRBD1
V: TRBV7-2
size: .

CDR3: CASSLVGDRWPPLHF
DNA: TGTGCCAGCAGCTTAGTGGGGGACAGGTGGCCACCCCTCCACTTT
J: TRBJ1-6
D: TRBD1
V: TRBV7-2
size: few

CDR3: CASSLGTRGPDTQYF
DNA: TGTGCCAGCAGCCTCGGGACTAGAGGGCCAGATACGCAGTATTTT
J: TRBJ2-3
D: TRBD2
V: TRBV11-2
size: .

CDR3: CASSLARGYYEQYF
DNA: TGTGCCAGCAGCTTAGCGCGGGGATACTACGAGCAGTACTTC
J: TRBJ2-7
D: .
V: TRBV7-2
size: .

CDR3: CASSGGGPAYGYTF
DNA: TGTGCCAGCAGTGGGGGGGGACCGGCCTATGGCTACACCTTC
J: TRBJ1-2
D: .
V: TRBV5-5
size: .

CDR3: CASSQSRAVPYEQYF
DNA: TGCGCCAGCAGTCAATCGCGGGCAGTGCCCTACGAGCAGTACTTC
J: TRBJ2-7
D: .
V: TRBV23-1
size: .

CDR3: CASSGTGPNEKLFF
DNA: TGTGCCAGCAGTGGGACAGGCCCTAATGAAAAACTGTTTTTT
J: TRBJ1-4
D: TRBD1
V: TRBV6-1
size: .

CDR3: CASSQDSGSSYEQYF
DNA: TGTGCCAGCAGCCAAGATAGCGGGAGCTCCTACGAGCAGTACTTC
J: TRBJ2-7
D: TRBD2
V: TRBV4-2
size: .

CDR3: CAIQADYGYTF
DNA: TGTGCCATTCAGGCTGACTATGGCTACACCTTC
J: TRBJ1-2
D: .
V: TRBV19
size: .

CDR3: CASRSDRESGEAFF
DNA: TGTGCCAGCAGGTCAGACAGGGAAAGTGGTGAAGCTTTCTTT
J: TRBJ1-1
D: TRBD1
V: TRBV7-9
size: .

CDR3: CASSLGLAGFEQFF
DNA: TGTGCCAGCAGCTTAGGACTAGCGGGCTTTGAGCAGTTCTTC
J: TRBJ2-1
D: TRBD2
V: TRBV7-3
size: .

CDR3: CASSLEQSNTEAFF
DNA: TGTGCCAGCAGCTTGGAACAGTCTAACACTGAAGCTTTCTTT
J: TRBJ1-1
D: .
V: TRBV5-6
size: .

CDR3: CASSQAEWEGVSNEQFF
DNA: TGTGCCAGCAGCCAGGCCGAGTGGGAGGGAGTAAGTAATGAGCAGTTCTTC
J: TRBJ2-1
D: TRBD2
V: TRBV4-2
size: .

CDR3: CASSLSASGGASYNEQFF
DNA: TGTGCCAGCAGCTTATCGGCTAGCGGGGGGGCCTCCTACAATGAGCAGTTCTTC
J: TRBJ2-1
D: TRBD2
V: TRBV7-6
size: once

CDR3: CASSYEGATNEKLFF
DNA: TGTGCCAGCAGTTACGAGGGGGCGACTAATGAAAAACTGTTTTTT
J: TRBJ1-4
D: TRBD1
V: TRBV6-5
size: .

CDR3: CASSLITEPTDTQYF
DNA: TGTGCCAGCAGCTTGATAACGGAGCCCACAGATACGCAGTATTTT
J: TRBJ2-3
D: .
V: TRBV5-4
size: .

CDR3: CASSAAGGEQFF
DNA: TGTGCCAGCAGCGCCGCAGGGGGTGAGCAGTTCTTC
J: TRBJ2-1
D: TRBD1
V: TRBV7-3
size: .

CDR3: CAWSVNLAETQYF
DNA: TGTGCCTGGAGTGTAAATTTAGCGGAGACCCAGTACTTC
J: TRBJ2-5
D: .
V: TRBV30
size: .

CDR3: CASSFQDRAQETQYF
DNA: TGCGCCAGCAGCTTCCAGGACAGGGCGCAAGAGACCCAGTACTTC
J: TRBJ2-5
D: TRBD1
V: TRBV5-1
size: .

CDR3: CASSSTGAQPQHF
DNA: TGTGCCAGCAGTTCAACAGGGGCCCAGCCCCAGCATTTT
J: TRBJ1-5
D: TRBD1
V: TRBV27
size: .

CDR3: CASSSVRNTEAFF
DNA: TGTGCCAGCAGTTCCGTTCGGAACACTGAAGCTTTCTTT
J: TRBJ1-1
D: .
V: TRBV6-5
size: .

CDR3: CAIMGAVGERPEAFF
DNA: TGTGCCATCATGGGGGCAGTGGGGGAGCGGCCTGAAGCTTTCTTT
J: TRBJ1-1
D: .
V: TRBV10-3
size: .

CDR3: CASSSRTGLSGNTIYF
DNA: TGCGCCAGCAGCTCCCGGACAGGGCTCTCTGGAAACACCATATATTTT
J: TRBJ1-3
D: TRBD1
V: TRBV5-1
size: .

CDR3: CASRPQPGIVGEQFF
DNA: TGTGCCAGCAGACCCCAACCAGGGATTGTGGGTGAGCAGTTCTTC
J: TRBJ2-1
D: .
V: TRBV27
size: .

CDR3: CSARGKREQYF
DNA: TGCAGTGCTAGAGGGAAGAGGGAGCAGTACTTC
J: TRBJ2-7
D: .
V: TRBV20-1
size: .

CDR3: CASSLEGAYTEAFF
DNA: TGCGCCAGCAGCCTGGAGGGGGCGTACACTGAAGCTTTCTTT
J: TRBJ1-1
D: TRBD1
V: TRBV5-1
size: .

CDR3: CASSLWGADTQYF
DNA: TGTGCCAGCAGCTTGTGGGGGGCAGATACGCAGTATTTT
J: TRBJ2-3
D: .
V: TRBV5-5
size: .

CDR3: CASSSNSGTLYYEQYF
DNA: TGTGCCAGCAGCTCCAACTCCGGGACACTCTACTACGAGCAGTACTTC
J: TRBJ2-7
D: .
V: TRBV7-2
size: .

CDR3: CASSLLPESEAFF
DNA: TGCGCCAGCAGCCTCCTTCCCGAGAGTGAAGCTTTCTTT
J: TRBJ1-1
D: .
V: TRBV4-3
size: .

CDR3: CASSPLQGILAKNIQYF
DNA: TGTGCCAGCTCACCACTCCAGGGTATTCTAGCCAAAAACATTCAGTACTTC
J: TRBJ2-4
D: .
V: TRBV18
size: .

CDR3: CASSPPGIKRNGYTF
DNA: TGTGCCAGCAGCCCCCCCGGGATAAAGCGTAATGGCTACACCTTC
J: TRBJ1-2
D: .
V: TRBV28
size: few

CDR3: CSVVGGAAGELFF
DNA: TGCAGCGTTGTCGGGGGGGCCGCCGGGGAGCTGTTTTTT
J: TRBJ2-2
D: TRBD2
V: TRBV29-1
size: .

CDR3: CASGLTAANEKLFF
DNA: TGTGCCAGCGGCCTGACAGCAGCTAATGAAAAACTGTTTTTT
J: TRBJ1-4
D: .
V: TRBV6-6
size: .